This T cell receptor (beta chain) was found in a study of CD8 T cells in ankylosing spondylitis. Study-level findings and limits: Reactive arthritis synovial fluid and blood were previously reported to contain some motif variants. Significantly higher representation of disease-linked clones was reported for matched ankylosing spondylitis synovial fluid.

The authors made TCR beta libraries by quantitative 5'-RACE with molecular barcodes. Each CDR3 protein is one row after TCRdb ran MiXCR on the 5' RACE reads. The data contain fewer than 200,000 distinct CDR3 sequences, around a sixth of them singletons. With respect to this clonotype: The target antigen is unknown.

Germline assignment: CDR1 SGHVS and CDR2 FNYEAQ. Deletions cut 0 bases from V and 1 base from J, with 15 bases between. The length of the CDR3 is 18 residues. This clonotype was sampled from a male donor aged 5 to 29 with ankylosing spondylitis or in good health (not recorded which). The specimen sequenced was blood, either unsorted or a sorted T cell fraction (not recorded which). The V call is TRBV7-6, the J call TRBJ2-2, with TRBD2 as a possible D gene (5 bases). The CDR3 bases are TGTGCCAGCAGCTTAGCGGAGAGGGAAGGTCTGAACACCGGGGAGCTGTTTTTT. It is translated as CASSLAEREGLNTGELFF.